This T cell receptor (beta chain) is from a study of human T cells and chemical hapten exposure. Whole-study context: The patch tests put 0.01% DPC on the skin of the upper back and were read 6 days later. Overall study results and limits: PT1 expanded TCR counts and patch test score correlated positively.

The time point was: patch test 1, 2 weeks after DPC sensitization. Noted treatment: therapeutic diphenylcyclopropenone sensitization with weekly scalp DPC. Every donor had alopecia and was 18 to 70 years old; all were suitable for DPC. The germline V and J ends were trimmed by 4 bases and 0 bases, with 6 bases remaining between them. The CDR3 has 14 amino acids. The study's library attached unique molecular identifiers to single cDNA molecules. TCRdb passed the RACE reads through MiXCR, listing each CDR3 protein once. This sample has around 380,000 distinct CDR3 sequences; roughly 4.8% occur once, and the top ten carry around 2.3%. This clonotype was observed many times. Its antigen is unknown.

Source: whole blood, taken in connection with sensitization to the hapten diphenylcyclopropenone (DPC). The chain combines TRBV6-7 with TRBJ1-4; D is ambiguous. TRBV6-7 is placed among ORFs of uncertain function. The source is a woman between 45 and 60 years old with alopecia areata. Some clones in this sample may be carry-over from other donors' samples. CDR3 DNA sequence: TGTGCCAGCAGTTTTCAAGCAACTAATGAAAAACTGTTTTTT. Translation gives CASSFQATNEKLFF.